Below, one T cell receptor (beta chain) is given with its context. Assay used: immunoSEQ multiplex PCR; TCRdb lists only in-frame clones, some missing. The sample records hundreds of thousands of clones, 80% to 90% being singletons. With V trimmed by 8 bases and J by 7 bases, 7 bases remained unmatched. This CDR3 contains 13 residues. The data were taken from a study of blood T cell repertoires in COVID-19. Study at large: In each case, the material was cDNA or gDNA derived from T cells, B-cell-depleted T cells, or PBMCs.

The sequenced sample consisted of PBMCs or T cells enriched from blood (not recorded which). This chain connects TRBV12-3 or TRBV12-4 to TRBJ1-1; 10 nucleotides align to TRBD1. This receptor was obtained from a man in his thirties or forties who had recovered from COVID-19. The CDR3 loop is CASRVRTGGEAFF. The CDR3 coding sequence is TGTGCCAGCCGAGTCAGGACAGGGGGTGAAGCTTTCTTT.